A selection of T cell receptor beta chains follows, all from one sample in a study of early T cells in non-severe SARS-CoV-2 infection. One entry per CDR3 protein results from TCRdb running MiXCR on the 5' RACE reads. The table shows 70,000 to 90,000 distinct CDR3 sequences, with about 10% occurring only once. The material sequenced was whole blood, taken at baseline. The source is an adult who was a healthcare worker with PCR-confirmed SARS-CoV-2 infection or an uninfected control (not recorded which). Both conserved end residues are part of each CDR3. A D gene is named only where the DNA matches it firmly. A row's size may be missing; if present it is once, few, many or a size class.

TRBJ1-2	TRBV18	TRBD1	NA	CASSPLQGADYGYTF	TGTGCCAGCTCACCACTTCAGGGGGCCGACTATGGCTACACCTTC
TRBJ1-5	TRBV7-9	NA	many	CASSLQANNQPQHF	TGTGCCAGCAGCCTTCAGGCCAACAATCAGCCCCAGCATTTT
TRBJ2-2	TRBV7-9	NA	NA	CASSSGTGELFF	TGTGCCAGCAGTAGCGGCACCGGGGAGCTGTTTTTT
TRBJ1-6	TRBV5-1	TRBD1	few	CASSWGQDNSPLHF	TGCGCCAGCAGCTGGGGACAGGATAATTCACCCCTCCACTTT
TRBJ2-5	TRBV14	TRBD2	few	CASSRSGVAETQYF	TGTGCCAGCAGCCGTAGCGGGGTCGCCGAGACCCAGTACTTC
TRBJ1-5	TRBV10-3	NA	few	CAISEKGLSHQPQHF	TGTGCCATCAGTGAAAAAGGGTTAAGCCATCAGCCCCAGCATTTT
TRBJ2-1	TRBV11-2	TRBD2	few	CASSQGASGSREQFF	TGTGCCAGCAGCCAAGGGGCTAGCGGGAGTCGTGAGCAGTTCTTC
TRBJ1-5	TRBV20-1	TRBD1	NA	CSAAAGTGRNQPQHF	TGCAGTGCAGCAGCCGGGACAGGTCGGAATCAGCCCCAGCATTTT
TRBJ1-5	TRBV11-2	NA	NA	CASSFSRQNQPQHF	TGTGCCAGCAGCTTTAGCCGACAGAATCAGCCCCAGCATTTT
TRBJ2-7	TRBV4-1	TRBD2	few	CASSQRVAGGPLYEQYF	TGCGCCAGCAGCCAGCGTGTAGCGGGAGGGCCCCTCTACGAGCAGTACTTC
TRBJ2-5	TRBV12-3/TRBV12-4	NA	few	CASSRDKSQETQYF	TGTGCCAGCAGTCGGGACAAGAGTCAAGAGACCCAGTACTTC
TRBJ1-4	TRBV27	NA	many	CASRLGSFNEKLFF	TGTGCCAGCAGACTGGGGTCCTTTAATGAAAAACTGTTTTTT
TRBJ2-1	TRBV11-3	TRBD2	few	CASSSGIAGGNEQFF	TGTGCCAGCAGCTCGGGTATAGCGGGAGGCAATGAGCAGTTCTTC
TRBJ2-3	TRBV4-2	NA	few	CASSQVPRTQYF	TGTGCCAGCAGCCAGGTCCCACGAACGCAGTATTTT
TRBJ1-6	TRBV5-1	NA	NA	CASSLIGEQSPLHF	TGCGCCAGCAGCTTGATAGGGGAACAGTCACCCCTCCACTTT
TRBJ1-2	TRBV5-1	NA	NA	CASSLDQGLDGYTF	TGCGCCAGCAGCTTGGACCAGGGCCTAGATGGCTACACCTTC
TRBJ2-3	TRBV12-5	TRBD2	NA	CASGGTSGRSFTQYF	TGTGCTAGTGGTGGGACTAGCGGGAGGTCCTTTACGCAGTATTTT
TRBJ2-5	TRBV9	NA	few	CASSSHRDGETQYF	TGTGCCAGCAGCTCTCACAGGGACGGAGAGACCCAGTACTTC
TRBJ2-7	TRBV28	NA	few	CASSPLPSYEQYF	TGTGCCAGCAGTCCCCTCCCCTCCTACGAGCAGTACTTC
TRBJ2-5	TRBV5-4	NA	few	CASSFGYQETQYF	TGTGCCAGCAGCTTCGGTTACCAAGAGACCCAGTACTTC
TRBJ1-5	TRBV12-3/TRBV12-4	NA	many	CASRENVNQPQHF	TGTGCCAGCCGGGAGAACGTTAATCAGCCCCAGCATTTT
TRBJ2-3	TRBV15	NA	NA	CATSPLGSSTDTQYF	TGTGCCACCAGCCCCCTTGGCTCCTCCACAGATACGCAGTATTTT
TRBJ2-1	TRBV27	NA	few	CASSPPGPRRILQFF	TGTGCCAGCAGTCCTCCGGGTCCCAGAAGAATATTGCAGTTCTTC
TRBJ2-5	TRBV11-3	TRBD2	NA	CASSLTSGSETQYF	TGTGCCAGCAGCCTAACTAGCGGGAGTGAGACCCAGTACTTC
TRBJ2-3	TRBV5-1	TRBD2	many	CASSFGSGSGTDTQYF	TGCGCCAGCAGCTTTGGTAGCGGGAGTGGAACAGATACGCAGTATTTT
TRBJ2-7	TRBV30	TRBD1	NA	CAWRVTGAHSYEQYF	TGTGCCTGGAGGGTGACAGGGGCCCACTCCTACGAGCAGTACTTC
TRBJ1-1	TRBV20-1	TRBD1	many	CSAGGQESAEAFF	TGCAGTGCTGGAGGACAGGAGAGCGCTGAAGCTTTCTTT
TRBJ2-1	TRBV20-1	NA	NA	CSARQGVGYYNEQFF	TGCAGTGCTAGACAGGGTGTAGGTTACTACAATGAGCAGTTCTTC
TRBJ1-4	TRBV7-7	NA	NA	CASSSGPGEKLFF	TGTGCCAGCAGCTCAGGTCCCGGCGAAAAACTGTTTTTT
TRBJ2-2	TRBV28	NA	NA	CASSLWGARELFF	TGTGCCAGCAGTTTGTGGGGGGCCCGGGAGCTGTTTTTT
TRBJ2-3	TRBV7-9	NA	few	CASSLVFRTDTQYF	TGTGCCAGCAGCTTAGTGTTCCGCACAGATACGCAGTATTTT
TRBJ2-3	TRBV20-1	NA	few	CSVIRGDTQYF	TGCAGTGTGATTAGGGGAGATACGCAGTATTTT
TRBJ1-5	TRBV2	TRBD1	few	CASGRQGGNQPQHF	TGTGCCAGCGGGCGACAGGGTGGTAATCAGCCCCAGCATTTT
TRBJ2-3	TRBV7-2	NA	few	CASSLVVRDTQYF	TGTGCCAGCAGCTTAGTTGTGAGAGATACGCAGTATTTT
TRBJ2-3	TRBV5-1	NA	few	CASSLDPGADTQYF	TGCGCCAGCAGCTTGGATCCCGGGGCAGATACGCAGTATTTT